These 8 T cell receptor beta chains were all obtained from the same sample, sequenced in a study of T cells after yellow fever vaccination. One entry per CDR3 protein, called by TCRdb with MiXCR from the 5' RACE reads. This sample has about 260,000 distinct CDR3 sequences, with 5.2% found just once. This material consisted of CD4+ T cells sorted from PBMCs, taken on the day of the yellow fever booster vaccination. These receptors were obtained from a man between 18 and 29 years old who received the YFV17D yellow fever vaccine.

V gene TRBV3-1 combines with J gene TRBJ2-3, with D perhaps TRBD2 (7 bases). V lost 2 bases, J lost 6 bases, and 15 bases lay in between. The CDR3 extends over 15 amino acids. Germline assignment: CDR1 LGHDT and CDR2 YNNKEL (reference sequence). The CDR3 region has the DNA TGTGCCAGCAGCCAATCGTGGGGGGGCCCCGATACGCAGTATTTT. Translating gives CASSQSWGGPDTQYF.

This clonotype came up many times. The V and J genes are TRBV29-1 and TRBJ2-3, with a weak D call TRBD1 (7 bases). V was trimmed by 3 bases and J by 5 bases, leaving 18 bases between them. CDR1 and CDR2 (germline): SQVTM, ANQGSEA. The CDR3 runs to 15 residues. This CDR3 reads CSVDWRGQGIDTQYF. In nucleotides, the CDR3 is TGCAGCGTTGATTGGAGGGGGCAGGGTATAGATACGCAGTATTTT.

This clonotype was recorded many times. This chain joins TRBV7-8 and TRBJ2-3; D not resolved. V gave up 2 bases and J gave up 10 bases, with 7 bases separating them. The CDR3 loop spans 11 amino acids. Germline CDR1 is SGHVS and CDR2 is FQNEAQ. CDR3 coding DNA: TGTGCCAGCAGCTTACGAGAAGCGCAGTATTTT. It yields the protein CASSLREAQYF. Complete variable domain (other parts from reference TRBV7-8 and TRBJ2-3): GAGVSQSPRYKVAKRGQDVALRCDPISGHVSLFWYQQALGQGPEFLTYFQNEAQLDKSGLPSDRFFAERPEGSVSTLKIQRTQQEDSAVYLCASSLREAQYFGPGTRLTVL.

Many counts were recorded for this clonotype. The chain employs TRBV12-3 or TRBV12-4 and TRBJ1-2, with 11 bases lining up with TRBD1. The CDR3 has 14 residues. The V gene end was trimmed by 5 bases and the J gene end by 7 bases; junction bases not matched to a gene: 6. The CDR3 DNA reads TGTGCCAGCAGTCCAGGACAGGGGGCCGGTGGCTACACCTTC. Translating gives CASSPGQGAGGYTF.

CDR3 nucleotides: TGTGCCAGCAGCTTAGCTGGGATTGAAGCTTTCTTT. Translating gives CASSLAGIEAFF. This chain uses TRBV7-9 with TRBJ1-1; D ambiguous. V lost 0 bases, J lost 7 bases, and 6 bases lay in between. Per the germline V gene, CDR1 is SEHNR and CDR2 is FQNEAQ (reference sequence). The CDR3 has 12 residues.

This clonotype was counted only a few times. The gene calls are TRBV7-9 and TRBJ2-3; TRBD1 agrees at 7 bases. After removal of 5 bases from V and 5 bases from J, the junction contained 10 bases not matched to a gene. The CDR3 spans 15 residues. Germline lookup yields CDR1 SEHNR and CDR2 FQNEAQ (reference sequence). CDR3: CASSLQTGIIDTQYF. In nucleotides, the CDR3 is TGTGCCAGCAGCCTCCAGACAGGGATAATAGATACGCAGTATTTT.

This clonotype was recorded many times. This sequence joins TRBV4-2 and TRBJ2-5, with 7 nucleotides matching TRBD1. Germline CDR1 is LGHNA and CDR2 is YNFKEQ. The CDR3 covers 14 residues. With 5 bases clipped from V and 2 bases from J, the junction kept 5 bases outside the gene matches. As DNA, the CDR3 is TGTGCCAGCAGCGCGCCGGGACAGCAAGAGACCCAGTACTTC. This codes for CASSAPGQQETQYF.

This clonotype was detected a few times. This chain connects TRBV12-3 or TRBV12-4 to TRBJ1-6; D unresolved. Between the trimmed V and J ends, which lost 4 bases and 9 bases, there was a span of 7 bases. The CDR3 sequence is 12 residues long. CDR3: CASSSFSSPLHF. CDR3 DNA: TGTGCCAGCAGTTCTTTCAGTTCACCCCTCCACTTT.